Listed below are T cell receptor beta chains from one sample, sequenced in a study of CD8 T cells in ankylosing spondylitis. TCRdb called the 5' RACE reads again in MiXCR, with one record for every CDR3 protein. Here the sample spans hundreds of thousands of distinct CDR3 sequences, over 9.5% being singletons. The sequencing sample was made of blood, either unsorted or a sorted T cell fraction (not recorded which). The receptors here all came from a male donor with ankylosing spondylitis. Each CDR3 is given with its conserved first and last residue. A D gene is named only where the DNA matches it firmly. Not every row has a clone size; where given, it reads once, few, many or a size class.

V	D	J	length	size	DNA	CDR3
TRBV5-1	.	TRBJ2-7	13	.	TGCGCCAGCAGCTCTCCCGGCAACTACGAGCAGTACTTC	CASSSPGNYEQYF
TRBV6-4	TRBD1	TRBJ2-2	15	few	TGTGCCAGCAGTGTGGAGAGGGGGCTCACCGGGGAGCTGTTTTTT	CASSVERGLTGELFF
TRBV11-2	TRBD2	TRBJ2-2	15	.	TGTGCCAGCAGCTACACCAATAGCGGGGCGCCAGAGCTGTTTTTT	CASSYTNSGAPELFF
TRBV10-2	.	TRBJ1-5	13	few	TGCGCCAGCAGTGAGCAGGTCCGACAGCCCCAGCATTTT	CASSEQVRQPQHF
TRBV20-1	.	TRBJ1-1	17	few	TGCAGTGCTAGGGAAGTGGCCCAGAGGGGGATGAACACTGAAGCTTTCTTT	CSAREVAQRGMNTEAFF
TRBV7-9	.	TRBJ2-1	14	few	TGTGCCAGCAGCCGGACAAACTCCTACAATGAGCAGTTCTTC	CASSRTNSYNEQFF
TRBV5-6	TRBD2	TRBJ2-1	15	few	TGTGCCAGCAGCTTGCAGCGGGAGAGGATCAATGAGCAGTTCTTC	CASSLQRERINEQFF
TRBV5-6	.	TRBJ2-3	13	.	TGTGCCAGCAGCTCCTTAAGGGGGGATACGCAGTATTTT	CASSSLRGDTQYF
TRBV7-8	.	TRBJ1-6	16	.	TGTGCCAGCAGCCATACAGGGAGCTCCTATAATTCACCCCTCCACTTT	CASSHTGSSYNSPLHF
TRBV29-1	.	TRBJ1-2	13	few	TGCAGCGTTGAAGCTGGGGCAGGCTACCGCTACACCTTC	CSVEAGAGYRYTF
TRBV2	TRBD2	TRBJ2-1	16	.	TGTGCCAGCAGTGGAAGGACTAGGAGCTCCTACAATGAGCAGTTCTTC	CASSGRTRSSYNEQFF
TRBV3-1	TRBD1	TRBJ2-3	15	.	TGTGCCAGCAGCCGGGCGGGGACAGGTTTCGATACGCAGTATTTT	CASSRAGTGFDTQYF
TRBV3-1	.	TRBJ2-5	14	.	TGTGCCAGCAGCCAAGATGGGGGGTCTCAGACCCAGTACTTC	CASSQDGGSQTQYF
TRBV4-1	TRBD2	TRBJ2-1	16	few	TGCGCCAGCAGCCAAGCTAGCGGGCGGGGGGACAATGAGCAGTTCTTC	CASSQASGRGDNEQFF
TRBV4-2	.	TRBJ1-6	13	many	TGTGCCAGCAGCCTCACGGGGAGATCACCCCTCCACTTT	CASSLTGRSPLHF
TRBV2	.	TRBJ2-3	14	few	TGTGCCAGCAGTGAGAGGCCTGACTCAGATACGCAGTATTTT	CASSERPDSDTQYF
TRBV7-9	.	TRBJ2-1	13	many	TGTGCCAGCAGCTTCCTCCCCCTCAATGAGCAGTTCTTC	CASSFLPLNEQFF